This T cell receptor beta chain was identified during a study of CD8+ T cells in alopecia areata. Whole-study context: Female C3H/HeJ recipients aged about 7-11 weeks got skin from C3H/HeJ graft donors aged about 6-12 months that had spontaneous alopecia.

This CDR3 has 17 amino acids. Germline V gene data show CDR1 as NSHNY and CDR2 as SYGAGN. V gave up 4 bases and J gave up 0 bases; unmatched junction bases: 8. Whole-study results and caveats: Higher clonality was seen in lesional scalp than in normal scalp, especially in alopecia totalis/universalis. Sequencing of scalp samples also includes resident alphabeta T cells from normal skin.

As the sequencing template, cDNA was produced by extracting RNA and reverse transcribing it. Libraries were prepared by immunoSEQ multiplex PCR; TCRdb keeps only in-frame clonotypes and omits some of them. This table holds 270,000 or so clones with no singletons; the top ten claim about 1.1%. A note on this clone: Its antigen remains unidentified. The gene names here belong to mouse. The CDR3 extends 4 residues past the end of the read, so its final part is completed from the germline J gene.

CD4, CD8alpha, NKG2D, NKG2ACE and other markers were used to sort pooled cutaneous lymph node cells. The sample comprised CD4+ T cells sorted from a lymph node. This TCR came from a C3H/HeJ mouse with alopecia areata. Strain haplotype (MHC): H2-k. The genes are TRBV13-1 and TRBJ2-2, with 8 nucleotides matching TRBD1. This CDR3 is CASSPIPGQANTGQLYF. The CDR3 DNA, read in part, is TGTGCCAGCAGTCCCATACCGGGACAGGCAAACACCGGG.